The next 12 T cell receptor beta chains were all read from a single sample in a study of blood T cell repertoires in COVID-19 (dated by TCRdb to 2018 to 2020). Libraries were built with the immunoSEQ multiplex PCR assay. TCRdb retrieved this table from immuneACCESS and kept in-frame rearrangements only. Not all clones are present; in checked studies, unresolved V genes account for under half, and no reason is known for the remainder. This sample has 200,000 to 250,000 clones in its table, and roughly 91% of those were observed once. The ten largest clones represent over 4% of the sample. Sequencing was carried out using PBMCs or T cells enriched from blood (not recorded which). Receptor source: a woman in her 30s who had recovered from COVID-19.

As DNA, the CDR3 is TGTGCCTGGAGTGCAACAGGGTATGGCTACACCTTC. Its protein is CAWSATGYGYTF. The rearrangement links TRBV30 to TRBJ1-2, with D possibly TRBD1 on 6 matching bases. With 1 base removed from V and 5 bases from J, the gap between germline ends came to 8 bases. Germline loops: CDR1 GTSNPN, CDR2 SVGIG (reference sequence). This CDR3 contains 12 residues.

In DNA, the CDR3 is TGTGCCAGCACCGCCCTATCAGGCGGGGAGCTGTTTTTT. It codes for CASTALSGGELFF. The chain carries TRBV6-5 and TRBJ2-2; D call uncertain. Germline values: CDR1 MNHEY, CDR2 SVGAGI. V dropped 7 bases and J dropped 7 bases, with 13 bases sitting between them. This CDR3 is 13 amino acids long.

This chain links TRBV27 with TRBJ1-5; a possible D gene is TRBD1 (5 bases). V was trimmed by 3 bases and J by 3 bases, leaving 9 bases between them. The CDR3 is 14 residues long. CDR1 and CDR2 (germline): MNHEY, SMNVEV (reference sequence). The CDR3 region has the DNA TGTGCCAGCAGTTTCTCAGGGCTCAATCAGCCCCAGCATTTT. Protein sequence: CASSFSGLNQPQHF.

The chain uses TRBV30 and TRBJ1-5; D is perhaps TRBD1 (5 bases). Trimming stripped 3 bases from V and 0 bases from J, with 12 bases between. The CDR3 runs 15 residues. Germline assignment: CDR1 GTSNPN and CDR2 SVGIG (reference sequence). The CDR3 DNA sequence: TGTGCCTGGAGGGCCGGGGGGACTAGCAATCAGCCCCAGCATTTT. This gives the protein CAWRAGGTSNQPQHF.

The V call is TRBV13, the J call TRBJ2-7; the D gene is possibly TRBD2 (5 bases). Trimming removed 5 bases from V and 1 base from J, with 18 bases in between. This CDR3 contains 16 residues. CDR1 PRHDT and CDR2 FYEKMQ come from the germline V gene (reference sequence). The CDR3 is CASSRLSGISSYEQYF. As DNA, the CDR3 is TGTGCCAGCAGCCGACTTTCGGGGATCTCTTCCTACGAGCAGTACTTC.

The chain recombines TRBV20-1 with TRBJ1-1, with unresolved D. Germline V CDR1 and CDR2: DFQATT, SNEGSKA (reference sequence). CDR3 length: 10 residues. The ends were cut back, 3 bases at V and 6 bases at J, with 5 bases in the middle. Here the CDR3 DNA reads TGCAGTGCTAGCCCCTCTGAAGCTTTCTTT. Translated: CSASPSEAFF.

Note on this clone: At the DNA level, this CDR3 is encoded by other sequences in the same sample as well. The V gene is TRBV28, the J gene TRBJ1-1, with D tentatively TRBD1 (6 bases). V lost 4 bases and J 5 bases, leaving 11 bases between the germline ends. CDR1 and CDR2 from the germline V gene are MDHEN and SYDVKM. The CDR3 sequence is 13 residues long. CDR3: CASSSGGRTEAFF. Written as DNA, the CDR3 is TGTGCCAGCAGTTCCGGGGGGCGGACTGAAGCTTTCTTT. The variable domain in full, with the rest retrieved from reference TRBV28 and TRBJ1-1, is DVKVTQSSRYLVKRTGEKVFLECVQDMDHENMFWYRQDPGLGLRLIYFSYDVKMKEKGDIPEGYSVSREKKERFSLILESASTNQTSMYLCASSSGGRTEAFFGQGTRLTVV.

Written as DNA, the CDR3 is TGTGCCTGGAGTGTATTAGGGGGTAATGAAAAACTGTTTTTT. It yields the protein CAWSVLGGNEKLFF. This chain links TRBV30 with TRBJ1-4; tentative D call: TRBD1 (6 bases). Germline loops: CDR1 GTSNPN, CDR2 SVGIG (reference sequence). Trimming pared 0 bases from V and 4 bases from J, leaving 9 bases between. This CDR3 has 14 amino acids.

This chain links TRBV7-6 with TRBJ1-5, with 11 bases lining up with TRBD1. The ends lost 5 bases at V and 6 bases at J; junction bases unmatched: 15. CDR1 is SGHVS and CDR2 is FNYEAQ in the germline V gene. This CDR3 spans 18 amino acids. This CDR3 reads CASSLWGRTGGRGQPQHF. The CDR3 DNA reads TGTGCCAGCAGCCTATGGGGAAGGACAGGGGGCAGGGGTCAGCCCCAGCATTTT.

This chain links TRBV9 with TRBJ2-7; D is perhaps TRBD2 (6 bases). Trimming took off 0 bases at V and 0 bases at J, with 19 bases between the two ends. Germline V gene lookup returns CDR1 SGDLS and CDR2 YYNGEE. The CDR3 runs 18 residues. CDR3 amino acids: CASSVDPYGEVLSYEQYF. The CDR3 coding sequence is TGTGCCAGCAGCGTAGACCCTTACGGGGAGGTACTCTCCTACGAGCAGTACTTC.

V usage is TRBV12-3 or TRBV12-4 and J usage is TRBJ2-7; the D is unclear. V shed 3 bases and J shed 9 bases, with 12 bases lying between them. The CDR3 is 12 residues long. The DNA for the CDR3 is TGTGCCAGCAGTTTTGCCAGGCTGCGGCAGTACTTC. Its translation is CASSFARLRQYF.

The V gene is TRBV15, the J gene TRBJ1-5, with 8 bases aligning to TRBD1. Germline-derived CDR1 and CDR2 are LNHNV and YYDKDF (reference sequence). The CDR3 sequence is 18 residues long. With V trimmed by 1 base and J by 5 bases, 13 bases remained unmatched. The CDR3: CATSRGRLGQEKDQPQHF. CDR3 coding DNA: TGTGCCACCAGCAGAGGGCGGTTGGGACAGGAGAAGGATCAGCCCCAGCATTTT.